This TCR beta chain was sequenced during a study of control samples from healthy donors and cancer patients (dated by TCRdb to 2020 to 2022). Points on this clone: Its antigen is currently not known. Base-call qualities are not available, and no considerably larger clone is one nucleotide away.

Library method: the immunoSEQ multiplex PCR assay. Sourced from immuneACCESS, this table was stored by TCRdb with only in-frame sequences that have V and J called. A share of the clones is absent; for the studies checked, an unresolved V gene accounts for under half, and the remainder has no known explanation. This sample comprises approximately 150,000 clones, around 92% of them detected only once. In total, the top ten clones hold around 7.6% of the sample. V was cut back by 3 bases and J by 0 bases, leaving a gap of 9 bases between them. Inclusive of the bounding cysteine and phenylalanine, the CDR3 is 16 residues long. Only CDR3 DNA remains: 48 bases, in frame from the first base. Taken from the germline V gene, the CDR1 and CDR2 loops are SGHDN and FVKESK.

Sample: PBMCs. This TCR was sampled from a man aged 50 to 59 with head and neck cancer. The V and J segments used are TRBV14 and TRBJ2-6; possibly the D gene is TRBD2, per 5 matching bases. The CDR3 reads CASSQDFLSGANVLTF. The nucleotides are TGTGCCAGCAGCCAGGACTTCCTCTCTGGGGCCAACGTCCTGACTTTC.